These T cell receptor beta chains were read from a single sample in a study of T cell responses to AZD1222 COVID-19 vaccine. The method was immunoSEQ multiplex PCR; TCRdb's version includes in-frame clones alone and lacks a portion of them. Among 80,000 or so clones, around three quarters were seen once, and the ten largest hold approximately 30%. The sequences come from peripheral blood, collected 28 days after the second dose of the MenACWY control vaccine. The receptors originated from an adult who received the MenACWY meningococcal vaccine as a control. Each CDR3 is given without its conserved first and last residue.

v_gene: TRBV5-1
CDR3aa: ASSLDPNTGELF

v_gene: TRBV7-2
CDR3aa: ASSLVHRDEQY

v_gene: TRBV7-3
CDR3aa: ASSLGIPGELF

v_gene: TRBV7-2
CDR3aa: ASSSAGTGVRNTEAF

v_gene: TRBV7-9
CDR3aa: ASSLELATQF

v_gene: TRBV7-9
CDR3aa: ASRGLGDGELF

v_gene: TRBV2
CDR3aa: ASSTSLGDTQY

v_gene: TRBV28
CDR3aa: ASSVGLSNQPQH

v_gene: TRBV19
CDR3aa: ASSMIANYGYT

v_gene: TRBV19
CDR3aa: ASSMGPQYSNQPQH

v_gene: TRBV4-2
CDR3aa: ASSQGGPGSGRAEAF

v_gene: TRBV19
CDR3aa: ASSPRGETEAF

v_gene: TRBV21-1
CDR3aa: ASSKARGVVKNIQY

v_gene: TRBV5-1
CDR3aa: ASSLDAWNTEAF

v_gene: TRBV5-4
CDR3aa: ASSLRTLKGYT

v_gene: TRBV7-8
CDR3aa: ASSLDSGTEAF

v_gene: TRBV7-2
CDR3aa: ASSPDSSLRAYEQY

v_gene: TRBV6-5
CDR3aa: ASSSPGTGGNEQF

v_gene: TRBV6-6
CDR3aa: ASSYGGGNTIY

v_gene: TRBV6-6
CDR3aa: ASSLYRGNTEAF

v_gene: TRBV5-3
CDR3aa: ARSLEGRADEKLF

v_gene: TRBV7-9
CDR3aa: ASSPGDVGNYEQY

v_gene: TRBV5-1
CDR3aa: ASRAWTDSYEQY

v_gene: TRBV19
CDR3aa: ASSAQGGDQPQH

v_gene: TRBV7-8
CDR3aa: ASSLLAGGNEQF

v_gene: TRBV6-6
CDR3aa: ASGLGFGVNQPQH

v_gene: TRBV5-1
CDR3aa: ASSQGQSTTTGQY

v_gene: TRBV12-3/TRBV12-4
CDR3aa: ASSLGAGQTQY

v_gene: TRBV5-6
CDR3aa: ASSVDRASPLH

v_gene: TRBV7-2
CDR3aa: ASSPPGIPSPDGYT

v_gene: TRBV7-2
CDR3aa: ASSSGTVGNTIY

v_gene: TRBV7-2
CDR3aa: ASRNVRSTDTQY

v_gene: TRBV19
CDR3aa: ASTSGEGTDTQY

v_gene: TRBV7-2
CDR3aa: ASSLHGQGAYGYT

v_gene: TRBV4-3
CDR3aa: ASSQEWGMNYGYT

v_gene: TRBV5-1
CDR3aa: ASSLVTENTGELF

v_gene: TRBV18
CDR3aa: ASSPLPISSSGNTIY